This paragraph reports one T cell receptor (beta chain). Use of 60 Vbeta and 13 Jbeta primers characterized the PCR. Method: immunoSEQ multiplex PCR; TCRdb's copy keeps in-frame clones and lacks some. This sample yields some 60,000 clones, of which 70% to 90% are seen a single time; around 6% belongs to the top ten. These data originate in a study of cytomegalovirus exposure and HLA in healthy donors. The CDR3 consists of 17 residues. CDR1 is SGHNT, CDR2 YYREEE, per germline (reference sequence). Trimming removed 4 bases from V and 5 bases from J; junction bases left unmatched: 9. Sequencing input: PBMCs. The rearrangement uses TRBV5-4 and TRBJ2-2; 12 positions agree with TRBD1. The clonotype comes from a male donor in good health and CMV-seronegative. Here the CDR3 reads CASSPGRDRGRTGELFF. DNA for the CDR3: TGTGCCAGCAGCCCGGGGCGGGACAGGGGGCGAACCGGGGAGCTGTTTTTT.